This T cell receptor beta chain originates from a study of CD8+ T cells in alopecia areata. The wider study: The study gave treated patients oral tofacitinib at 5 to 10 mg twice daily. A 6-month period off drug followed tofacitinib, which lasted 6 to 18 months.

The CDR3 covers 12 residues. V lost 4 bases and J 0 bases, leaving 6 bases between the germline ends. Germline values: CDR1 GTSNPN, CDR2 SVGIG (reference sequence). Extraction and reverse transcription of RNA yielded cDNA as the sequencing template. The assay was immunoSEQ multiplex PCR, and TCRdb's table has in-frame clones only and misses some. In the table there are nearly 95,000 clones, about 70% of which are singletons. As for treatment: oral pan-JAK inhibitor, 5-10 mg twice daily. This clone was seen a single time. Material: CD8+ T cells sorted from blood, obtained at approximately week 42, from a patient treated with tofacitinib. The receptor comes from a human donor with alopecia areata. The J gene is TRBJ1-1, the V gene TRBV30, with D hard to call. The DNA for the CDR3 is TGTGCCTGGACGGACCTGAACACTGAAGCTTTCTTT. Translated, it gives CAWTDLNTEAFF.